One sample yielded the 26 T cell receptor beta chains listed below, sequenced in a study of T cells in Graves' hyperthyroidism and ophthalmopathy. Regions amplified from RNA transcripts were the TCR beta CDR3 regions. When the TCR CDR3 underwent first-round RT-PCR, the HTBI primer set was used. TCRdb ran MiXCR on the multiplex PCR reads and lists one entry per CDR3 protein. Of 650,000 to 800,000 distinct CDR3 sequences listed, just under 45% were seen once; the top ten hold less than 8.5%. Sequencing was done on a sample of peripheral blood or thyroid tissue (not recorded which). Source of these receptors: an adult man with Graves' disease, either hyperthyroidism or ophthalmopathy (not recorded which).

The chain recombines TRBV10-2 with TRBJ1-4; unclear D gene. Germline V gene data show CDR1 as WSHSY and CDR2 as SAAADI. This CDR3 is 12 amino acids long. Trimming took 5 bases from V and 7 from J, leaving 8 bases between them. CDR3 nucleotides: TGCGCCAGCAGTCGGTTAAGTGAAAAACTGTTTTTT. Translated, it gives CASSRLSEKLFF.

A remark on this clonotype: A much larger clone differs by one base, so this may be a read error. This chain links TRBV2 with TRBJ1-2; D not resolved. Germline assignment: CDR1 SNHLY and CDR2 FYNNEI. Trimming left V 4 bases short and J 4 bases short, with 13 bases between. This CDR3 region has 14 residues. The CDR3 DNA follows: TGTGCCAGCAGTGGCCCGGATCCCCGCTATGGCTACACCTTC. It specifies CASSGPDPRYGYTF.

The chain recombines TRBV29-1 with TRBJ1-5; D is possibly TRBD1 (5 bases). V was shortened by 0 bases and J by 9 bases, with 12 bases between the two germline ends. In germline, CDR1 is SQVTM, CDR2 ANQGSEA. This CDR3 spans 13 amino acids. The CDR3 loop is CSVEDLQGMPQHF. The CDR3 nucleotides are TGCAGCGTTGAAGATCTCCAGGGAATGCCCCAGCATTTT.

This clonotype was counted between two and nine times. The gene calls are TRBV7-2 and TRBJ1-6; D gene uncertain. V gave up 5 bases and J gave up 7 bases, with 12 bases separating them. Germline CDR1 reads SGHTA; CDR2 reads FQGNSA. The CDR3 sequence is 14 residues long. CDR3 loop: CASSHRNLNSPLHF. In nucleotides, the CDR3 is TGTGCCAGCAGCCACCGAAACTTAAATTCACCCCTCCACTTT.

The sample holds one count of this clonotype. Sequence at one end of the junction differs from germline and may be a read error. The chain recombines TRBV7-3 with TRBJ1-5; D remains ambiguous. The germline CDR1 and CDR2 sequences are SGHTA and FQGTGA. This CDR3 region has 15 residues. CDR3 coding DNA: TGCGCCAGCAGCCAAGGTGGCAATAGCAATCAGCCCCAGCATTTT. This gives the protein CASSQGGNSNQPQHF. Full variable domain (remainder filled in from reference TRBV7-3 and TRBJ1-5): GAGVSQTPSNKVTEKGKYVELRCDPISGHTALYWYRQSLGQGPEFLIYFQGTGAADDSGLPNDRFFAVRPEGSVSTLKIQRTERGDSAVYLCASSQGGNSNQPQHFGDGTRLSIL.

J is TRBJ1-5 and V is TRBV2; weak D call: TRBD1 (6 bases). V lost 7 bases and J lost 6, with 13 bases in between. Germline assignment: CDR1 SNHLY and CDR2 FYNNEI. This CDR3 contains 13 residues. CDR3 DNA: TGTGCCAGCACCCGGGAAGGGGGTCAGCCCCAGCATTTT. Residues: CASTREGGQPQHF.

This chain uses TRBV10-3 with TRBJ1-1; a weak D match, TRBD1 (6 bases). The ends were cut back, 10 bases at V and 0 bases at J, with 18 bases in the middle. CDR1 and CDR2 (germline): ENHRY, SYGVKD. CDR3 length: 15 amino acids. In DNA form, the CDR3 reads TGTGCCAGCGGTTTAACAGGGACGGTGAACACTGAAGCTTTCTTT. Translating gives CASGLTGTVNTEAFF.

This clonotype was counted at least ten times. The chain carries TRBV29-1 and TRBJ1-1; D not resolved. Trimming cost V 7 bases and J 7 bases, with 13 bases left between them. CDR1 and CDR2 from the germline V gene are SQVTM and ANQGSEA. The CDR3 is made up of 11 amino acids. The DNA of the CDR3 is TGCAGCGCCCCCCCGGCAGGTGAAGCTTTCTTT. This encodes CSAPPAGEAFF.

This clonotype was detected a few times. The rearrangement joins TRBV7-2 to TRBJ1-1; 7 nucleotides line up with TRBD1. Germline V CDR1 and CDR2: SGHTA, FQGNSA. The CDR3 has 15 amino acids. Trimming at V came to 2 bases and at J to 3 bases, leaving 6 bases not matched to a gene. CDR3 loop: CASSLSWTGDTEAFF. The CDR3, as DNA: TGTGCCAGCAGCTTATCTTGGACAGGCGACACTGAAGCTTTCTTT.

V and J are TRBV9 and TRBJ2-7, with D tentatively TRBD2 (6 bases). Between the trimmed V and J ends, which lost 4 bases and 4 bases, there was a span of 12 bases. Germline loops: CDR1 SGDLS, CDR2 YYNGEE. This CDR3 is built from 13 residues. This CDR3 reads CASSPLTSYEQYF. CDR3 in DNA: TGTGCCAGCAGCCCCCTGACTAGTTACGAGCAGTACTTC.

The chain carries TRBV12-3 or TRBV12-4 and TRBJ1-5; 8 bases agree with TRBD1. The CDR3 is made up of 13 amino acids. Unmatched junction bases numbered 5, after V lost 6 bases and J lost 7 bases. DNA of the CDR3: TGTGCCAGCAGGACAGGGGTCCACCAGCCCCAGCATTTT. Protein sequence: CASRTGVHQPQHF.

This rearrangement joins TRBV15 to TRBJ2-5; D not certain. Trimming shortened V by 3 bases and J by 2 bases, and 16 bases separated the two germline ends. The CDR3 is made up of 16 amino acids. The germline CDR1 and CDR2 sequences are LNHNV and YYDKDF (reference sequence). Here the CDR3 reads CATSSYDGRPQETQYF. The CDR3 DNA sequence: TGTGCCACCAGCAGTTACGATGGGCGGCCACAAGAGACCCAGTACTTC.

The chain recombines TRBV29-1 with TRBJ1-1; possibly TRBD1 for D (5 bases). V lost 1 base and J 4 bases, leaving 10 bases between the germline ends. Germline V lookup: CDR1 SQVTM, CDR2 ANQGSEA. The CDR3 loop spans 13 amino acids. CDR3 sequence (DNA): TGCAGCGTTGAAGCTATGGGGGGCACTGAAGCTTTCTTT. Translation: CSVEAMGGTEAFF.

This clonotype was picked up many times. The chain combines TRBV24-1 with TRBJ1-5; 7 positions agree with TRBD1. There are 16 residues in the CDR3. Germline CDR1 and CDR2: KGHDR and SFDVKD. Trimming cost V 5 bases and J 0 bases; bases outside gene matches: 6. Here the CDR3 reads CATSAGGGPSNQPQHF. DNA of the CDR3: TGTGCCACCAGTGCCGGAGGGGGCCCTAGCAATCAGCCCCAGCATTTT.

This clonotype has a handful of counts. A single base is all that separates this from a far larger clone, so a read error is likely. The gene calls are TRBV27 and TRBJ1-1, with 7 nucleotides matching TRBD1. This CDR3 has 13 residues. The junction had 2 bases not matched to a gene; V was cut back by 6 bases and J by 1 base. Germline assignment: CDR1 MNHEY and CDR2 SMNVEV (reference sequence). This CDR3 is CASRWTGNTEAFF. Here the CDR3 DNA reads TGTGCCAGCAGATGGACAGGGAACACTGAAGCTTTCTTT.

This clonotype has ten or more counts. The rearrangement links TRBV29-1 to TRBJ1-1; D remains ambiguous. Trimming took off 4 bases at V and 2 bases at J, with 5 bases between the two ends. This CDR3 is 11 amino acids long. From germline, CDR1 is SQVTM and CDR2 ANQGSEA. The DNA for the CDR3 is TGCAGCGTTGCAACAAACACTGAAGCTTTCTTT. It is translated as CSVATNTEAFF.

This clonotype has just one count. This clone may be a read error of a much larger clone one base away. This chain links TRBV6-1 with TRBJ1-6; maybe TRBD1 (5 bases). Trimming took off 4 bases at V and 8 bases at J, with 15 bases between the two ends. This CDR3 is built from 15 residues. Germline V gene data show CDR1 as MNHNS and CDR2 as SASEGT. CDR3 DNA: TGTGCCAGCAGTGCCCGGGCTAGGGGCGATTCACCCCTCCACTTT. The encoded protein is CASSARARGDSPLHF.

This clonotype has at least ten counts. V usage is TRBV7-8 and J usage is TRBJ2-5; 9 bases are shared with TRBD1. This CDR3 has 15 amino acids. With 5 bases clipped from V and 5 bases from J, the junction kept 9 bases outside the gene matches. Germline V lookup: CDR1 SGHVS, CDR2 FQNEAQ. CDR3 sequence reads: CASSAATGGWETQYF. For the CDR3, the DNA is TGTGCCAGCAGCGCGGCAACAGGGGGCTGGGAGACCCAGTACTTC.

This clonotype was seen only a few times. This chain uses TRBV7-8 with TRBJ2-7; D gene uncertain. V lost 1 base to trimming and J lost 0 bases, with 19 bases between them. Germline V gives CDR1 SGHVS, CDR2 FQNEAQ. This CDR3 contains 18 residues. The CDR3 nucleotides are TGTGCCAGCAGCTTAGAAGCCCCCCGGAGCGCGAGCTCCTACGAGCAGTACTTC. This sequence encodes CASSLEAPRSASSYEQYF.

The rearrangement links TRBV19 to TRBJ1-2; D call uncertain. V was pared by 3 bases and J by 7 bases, with 15 bases between. The CDR3 loop spans 14 amino acids. The germline CDR1 and CDR2 sequences are LNHDA and SQIVND (reference sequence). The CDR3 coding sequence is TGTGCCAGTAGTATCCGGTCCCTAGCGGCTGGCTACACCTTC. Translation gives CASSIRSLAAGYTF. The variable domain in full, with the rest retrieved from reference TRBV19 and TRBJ1-2, is DGGITQSPKYLFRKEGQNVTLSCEQNLNHDAMYWYRQDPGQGLRLIYYSQIVNDFQKGDIAEGYSVSREKKESFPLTVTSAQKNPTAFYLCASSIRSLAAGYTFGSGTRLTVV.

To note about this clonotype: This may stem from a read error, because a much larger clone lies one nucleotide away. V is TRBV2 and J is TRBJ1-1, with D perhaps TRBD1 (6 bases). This CDR3 comprises 15 residues. Germline V lookup: CDR1 SNHLY, CDR2 FYNNEI. The CDR3 region has the DNA TGTGCCAGCAGTGAAGAGGGGGGCGTTGGCACTGAAGCTTCCTTT. Amino acid sequence: CASSEEGGVGTEASF.

On this clonotype: Since a much larger clone is just one base distant, this may be a read error. The V and J genes are TRBV7-2 and TRBJ2-2, with D maybe TRBD2 (5 bases). Per germline, CDR1 SGHTA and CDR2 FQGNSA. The CDR3 has 13 amino acids. The CDR3 sequence: CASSLISTGELLF. Written as DNA, the CDR3 is TGTGCCAGCAGCTTGATTAGCACCGGGGAGCTGCTTTTT.

The rearrangement links TRBV6-1 to TRBJ2-2; TRBD1 might be the D (6 bases). Trimming left V 7 bases short and J 4 bases short, with 16 bases between. This CDR3 region has 15 residues. Looked up from germline, CDR1 is MNHNS and CDR2 is SASEGT. CDR3 loop: CASTQGGLSTGELFF. Written as DNA, the CDR3 is TGTGCCAGCACCCAAGGGGGTCTAAGCACCGGGGAGCTGTTTTTT.

This chain uses TRBV7-9 with TRBJ2-6; D remains ambiguous. CDR3 size: 11 residues. Germline V gene data show CDR1 as SEHNR and CDR2 as FQNEAQ (reference sequence). Trimming stripped 6 bases from V and 6 bases from J, with 3 bases between. CDR3 DNA: TGTGCCAGCAGTTTGGCCAACGTCCTGACTTTC. Protein sequence: CASSLANVLTF.

As for this clonotype: Possible read error: a much larger clone is one base away. The chain couples TRBV11-1 to TRBJ2-5; TRBD1 is a possible D gene (5 bases). Germline CDR1 SGHAT, CDR2 FQDESV (reference sequence). The CDR3 totals 15 residues. V gave up 1 base and J gave up 3 bases, with 12 bases separating them. CDR3 protein: CASSLVGDPEETQYF. The DNA of the CDR3 is TGTGCCAGCAGCTTAGTAGGGGATCCCGAAGAGACCCAGTACTTC.

This chain uses TRBV5-1 with TRBJ1-2, with 7 nucleotides matching TRBD1. Germline trimming cut 4 bases from V and 2 bases from J; bases unmatched to any gene: 14. Germline V lookup: CDR1 SGHRS, CDR2 YFSETQ. The CDR3 spans 17 residues. The chain's CDR3 is CASSTGGGGLVNYGYTF. The CDR3 DNA is TGCGCCAGCAGCACCGGAGGGGGCGGTTTGGTAAACTATGGCTACACCTTC.